The sequence of this TCR beta chain was determined in a study of blood T cell repertoires in COVID-19. Study-wide context: Acute and convalescent COVID-19 specimens originated in the United States, Italy and Spain. PBMCs, B-cell-depleted T cells, or T cells provided the cDNA or gDNA that made up the material.

In the original workflow: Amplifying reference gene primers gave estimates of nucleated cell counts. Generated by immunoSEQ multiplex PCR, the TCRdb table keeps only in-frame clones and is missing some. The V and J calls and clone size are taken from that table; D and trimming were inferred from the DNA. The table records fewer than 400,000 clones, approximately 81% of them present only once. The CDR3 contains 17 residues. Trimming cost V 1 base and J 1 base; bases outside gene matches: 4. CDR1 is SGHRS and CDR2 is YFSETQ in the germline V gene. The sample taken for sequencing was peripheral blood. This clonotype was sampled from a woman aged 18-35 years with acute or convalescent COVID-19. V is TRBV5-1 and J is TRBJ1-3; 11 positions agree with TRBD1. CDR3 in amino acids: CASSLQGQGGSGNTIYF. CDR3 DNA: TGCGCCAGCAGCTTGCAGGGACAGGGGGGTTCTGGAAACACCATATATTTT.